A single sample gave rise to the 32 T cell receptor beta chains below, sequenced in a study of blood T cell repertoires in COVID-19. Clones were sequenced by immunoSEQ multiplex PCR, and TCRdb holds only the in-frame ones, with some missing. The sample gives 200,000 to 300,000 clones, about 89% of which show up once; roughly 1.6% is in the top ten. What was sequenced was peripheral blood. The receptor source for this set is a woman aged 35 to 49 who had recovered from COVID-19.

V is TRBV4-3 and J is TRBJ1-6; 8 nucleotides align to TRBD1. The germline CDR1 and CDR2 sequences are LGHNA and YSLEER. J gave up 12 bases and V 0 bases, and 10 bases lay outside the gene matches. CDR3 length: 16 amino acids. This CDR3 reads CASSQDQFGQGGPLHF. Here the CDR3 DNA reads TGCGCCAGCAGCCAAGATCAATTCGGACAGGGTGGACCCCTCCACTTT.

This sequence joins TRBV13 and TRBJ1-2, with D uncertain. This CDR3 has 16 residues. The germline V gene encodes CDR1 PRHDT and CDR2 FYEKMQ (reference sequence). V was pared by 1 base and J by 0 bases, with 12 bases between. The CDR3 protein is CASSLDGYLANYGYTF. CDR3 sequence (DNA): TGTGCCAGCAGCTTAGACGGTTACCTTGCTAACTATGGCTACACCTTC.

This chain joins TRBV11-3 and TRBJ2-7; weak D call: TRBD1 (5 bases). CDR1 and CDR2 from the germline V gene are SGHNT and YENEEA. CDR3 length: 15 amino acids. V gave up 5 bases and J gave up 2 bases, with 16 bases separating them. The CDR3 protein is CASSKDGHKAYEQYF. The DNA for the CDR3 is TGTGCCAGCAGCAAAGATGGACACAAGGCCTACGAGCAGTACTTC.

The V call is TRBV5-4, the J call TRBJ2-5; 12 bases agree with TRBD2. V trimming: 2 bases; J trimming: 3 bases; junction bases outside the gene matches: 5. The CDR3 extends over 16 amino acids. The germline gives CDR1 SGHNT, CDR2 YYREEE (reference sequence). The CDR3 nucleotides read TGTGCCAGCAGCTTCCCTAGCGGGGGGGCTAAAGAGACCCAGTACTTC. Amino acid sequence: CASSFPSGGAKETQYF.

The J gene is TRBJ2-1, the V gene TRBV6-2 or TRBV6-3, with D possibly matching TRBD2 (7 bases). The CDR3 is 15 amino acids. The germline gives CDR1 MNHEY, CDR2 SVGEGT. Deletions cut 1 base from V and 6 bases from J, with 13 bases between. The CDR3 sequence is CASSYWGGASNEQFF. Here the CDR3 DNA reads TGTGCCAGCAGTTACTGGGGGGGGGCCAGCAATGAGCAGTTCTTC.

The V call is TRBV2, the J call TRBJ2-1; TRBD2 matches 11 bases. Germline V gene data show CDR1 as SNHLY and CDR2 as FYNNEI. Germline trimming cut 2 bases from V and 0 bases from J; bases unmatched to any gene: 9. This CDR3 contains 19 residues. CDR3 sequence reads: CASSETSGSPWSSYNEQFF. The DNA of the CDR3 is TGTGCCAGCAGTGAAACTAGCGGGAGCCCTTGGAGCTCCTACAATGAGCAGTTCTTC.

This sequence joins TRBV5-1 and TRBJ1-2, with 10 nucleotides matching TRBD1. The germline V gene has CDR1 SGHRS and CDR2 YFSETQ. V was clipped by 4 bases and J by 4 bases; unmatched bases: 4. The CDR3 extends over 14 amino acids. The CDR3, as DNA: TGCGCCAGCAGCACGACAGGGGGCGTCTATGGCTACACCTTC. It is translated as CASSTTGGVYGYTF.

The V call is TRBV7-9, the J call TRBJ1-2, with D perhaps matching TRBD1 (5 bases). Germline V gene lookup returns CDR1 SEHNR and CDR2 FQNEAQ (reference sequence). The CDR3 length is 14 residues. Trimming pared 4 bases from V and 0 bases from J, leaving 9 bases between. CDR3 residues: CASSSRQPNYGYTF. The DNA for the CDR3 is TGTGCCAGCAGCTCCAGACAGCCTAACTATGGCTACACCTTC.

V is TRBV19 and J is TRBJ2-5, with D possibly TRBD1 on 6 matching bases. The CDR3 loop spans 14 amino acids. V lost 5 bases and J 2 bases, leaving 12 bases between the germline ends. Germline lookup yields CDR1 LNHDA and CDR2 SQIVND (reference sequence). DNA for the CDR3: TGTGCCAGTAGTGACCGGACAGTACAAGAGACCCAGTACTTC. Its translation: CASSDRTVQETQYF.

This chain uses TRBV5-1 with TRBJ2-5, with 9 bases matching TRBD2. Germline V gives CDR1 SGHRS, CDR2 YFSETQ. This CDR3 is built from 17 residues. J was trimmed by 1 base and V by 4 bases; bases with no gene match: 11. The CDR3 nucleotides are TGCGCCAGCAGCCTCCTTGTTAGCGGGGGCGGCCAAGAGACCCAGTACTTC. Amino acid sequence: CASSLLVSGGGQETQYF.

The chain employs TRBV7-2 and TRBJ1-2, with D possibly being TRBD1 (6 bases). Germline CDR1 reads SGHTA; CDR2 reads FQGNSA. This CDR3 comprises 11 residues. V lost 3 bases to trimming and J lost 8 bases, with 7 bases between them. DNA of the CDR3: TGTGCCAGCAGCTTGGGGGCGGGCTACACCTTC. This encodes CASSLGAGYTF.

The chain carries TRBV2 and TRBJ2-4, with 8 bases lining up with TRBD2. CDR1 and CDR2 from the germline V gene are SNHLY and FYNNEI. The CDR3 sequence is 15 residues long. V shed 4 bases and J 0 bases; nucleotides not matched to a gene: 2. CDR3 bases: TGTGCCAGCAGTGGCGGGGGGCCAGCCAAAAACATTCAGTACTTC. Residues: CASSGGGPAKNIQYF.

The chain has TRBV6-5 and TRBJ1-3; 7 nucleotides align to TRBD1. Germline lookup yields CDR1 MNHEY and CDR2 SVGAGI. This CDR3 is built from 14 residues. With 10 bases clipped from V and 4 bases from J, the junction kept 10 bases outside the gene matches. CDR3 sequence reads: CAIRWAGGGNTIYF. DNA of the CDR3: TGTGCCATCCGGTGGGCAGGGGGAGGAAACACCATATATTTT.

The J gene is TRBJ2-2, the V gene TRBV30; TRBD1 matches 7 bases. J lost 3 bases, V lost 0 bases, and 1 base had no gene match. This CDR3 region has 14 residues. Germline-derived CDR1 and CDR2 are GTSNPN and SVGIG (reference sequence). CDR3 loop: CAWSVTGYTGELFF. CDR3 nucleotide sequence: TGTGCCTGGAGTGTGACAGGGTACACCGGGGAGCTGTTTTTT.

This clone was found a few times. This rearrangement joins TRBV19 to TRBJ2-1; D is perhaps TRBD2 (6 bases). Germline-derived CDR1 and CDR2 are LNHDA and SQIVND (reference sequence). The CDR3 is 12 amino acids. V was cut by 5 bases and J by 15 bases, with 17 bases left in between. The CDR3 loop is CASSRGSRLVFF. The CDR3, as DNA: TGTGCCAGTAGTCGGGGGAGCCGTCTGGTGTTCTTC.

V usage is TRBV2 and J usage is TRBJ2-1; D may be TRBD2 (6 bases). The V and J ends lost 6 bases and 2 bases respectively, with 17 bases between them. Germline V gives CDR1 SNHLY, CDR2 FYNNEI. CDR3 length: 16 amino acids. For the CDR3, the DNA is TGTGCCAGCAGGGGCTATGGTAGCGGACCCTACAATGAGCAGTTCTTC. This sequence encodes CASRGYGSGPYNEQFF.

The V gene is TRBV5-4, the J gene TRBJ1-4; 7 nucleotides align to TRBD1. The V gene end was trimmed by 4 bases and the J gene end by 5 bases; junction bases not matched to a gene: 11. The V gene's germline CDR1 is SGHNT and CDR2 YYREEE (reference sequence). The CDR3 contains 16 residues. CDR3 sequence reads: CASSTYTGVDNEKLFF. CDR3 DNA: TGTGCCAGCAGCACCTACACAGGGGTCGACAATGAAAAACTGTTTTTT.

The J gene is TRBJ2-7, the V gene TRBV5-4; D might be TRBD2 (6 bases). Trimming removed 3 bases from V and 2 bases from J, with 9 bases in between. Germline V CDR1 and CDR2: SGHNT, YYREEE (reference sequence). The CDR3 spans 13 residues. CDR3 nucleotide sequence: TGTGCCAGCAGCTCTAGGAGGGCCTACGAGCAGTACTTC. Amino acids: CASSSRRAYEQYF.

This chain connects TRBV11-3 to TRBJ2-3, with 9 bases matching TRBD2. With V trimmed by 0 bases and J by 4 bases, 8 bases remained unmatched. Germline lookup yields CDR1 SGHNT and CDR2 YENEEA. The CDR3 has 17 amino acids. The DNA for the CDR3 is TGTGCCAGCAGCTTAGAGGGTCTAGCGGGGCTGGCAGATACGCAGTATTTT. This encodes CASSLEGLAGLADTQYF.

This chain connects TRBV10-2 to TRBJ2-3; the D is unclear. The length of the CDR3 is 13 residues. V lost 3 bases and J 1 base, leaving 5 bases between the germline ends. CDR1 is WSHSY and CDR2 is SAAADI in the germline V gene. Here the CDR3 reads CASSDRGTDTQYF. The CDR3 DNA sequence: TGCGCCAGCAGTGATAGAGGCACAGATACGCAGTATTTT.

This clone occurred a few times. The chain is built from TRBV7-8 and TRBJ2-7; the match to TRBD1 covers 8 bases. Germline CDR1 is SGHVS and CDR2 is FQNEAQ. CDR3 length equals 14 residues. Unmatched junction bases numbered 11, after V lost 5 bases and J lost 8 bases. The chain's CDR3 is CASSPGQAEGKQYF. Here the CDR3 DNA reads TGTGCCAGCAGCCCGGGACAGGCCGAGGGCAAGCAGTACTTC.

The chain recombines TRBV11-2 with TRBJ2-5, with TRBD2 matching 10 bases. Germline CDR1 and CDR2: SGHAT and FQNNGV. The CDR3 sequence is 16 residues long. V lost 1 base and J lost 3; bases outside the gene matches: 5. CDR3 coding DNA: TGTGCCAGCAGCTTAGTTAGCGGGGGGCCTGAAGAGACCCAGTACTTC. It translates to CASSLVSGGPEETQYF.

The genes are TRBV7-9 and TRBJ2-7, with D possibly matching TRBD1 (6 bases). Deletions cut 6 bases from V and 4 bases from J, with 10 bases between. This CDR3 spans 12 amino acids. Germline loops: CDR1 SEHNR, CDR2 FQNEAQ (reference sequence). The CDR3 sequence is CASRPGTYEQYF. The DNA of the CDR3 is TGTGCCAGCAGGCCTGGGACATACGAGCAGTACTTC.

This clone was seen just once. The chain combines TRBV3-1 (or the pseudogene TRBV3-2) with TRBJ2-5; D is undetermined. Trimming shortened V by 0 bases and J by 5 bases, and 13 bases separated the two germline ends. Germline CDR1 LGHDT, CDR2 YNNKEL (reference sequence). CDR3 size: 15 residues. The CDR3 spells CASSQDPDRRETQYF. The CDR3 bases are TGTGCCAGCAGCCAAGATCCGGATAGGCGGGAGACCCAGTACTTC.

The chain has TRBV4-3 and TRBJ1-5; unclear D gene. Trimming took off 5 bases at V and 1 base at J, with 9 bases between the two ends. Germline V gene data show CDR1 as LGHNA and CDR2 as YSLEER. The CDR3 has 14 residues. The CDR3 is CASSVSWSNQPQHF. The CDR3, as DNA: TGCGCCAGCAGCGTGAGTTGGAGCAATCAGCCCCAGCATTTT.

V usage is TRBV5-5 and J usage is TRBJ1-4; 7 bases align to TRBD1. Germline CDR1 and CDR2: SGHKS and YYEKEE (reference sequence). The CDR3 has 17 residues. The junction had 12 bases not matched to a gene; V was cut back by 3 bases and J by 4 bases. The CDR3 loop is CASSSSWWGQLNEKLFF. DNA of the CDR3: TGTGCCAGCAGCTCCAGCTGGTGGGGACAGCTTAATGAAAAACTGTTTTTT.

The V gene is TRBV5-6, the J gene TRBJ2-2, with no clear D. Germline lookup yields CDR1 SGHDT and CDR2 YYEEEE. Trimming removed 4 bases from V and 0 bases from J, with 10 bases in between. The CDR3 totals 15 residues. CDR3 loop: CASSAFWPNTGELFF. In DNA form, the CDR3 reads TGTGCCAGCAGCGCTTTTTGGCCGAACACCGGGGAGCTGTTTTTT.

The rearrangement joins TRBV27 to TRBJ2-7; D is possibly TRBD2 (6 bases). Trimming took 8 bases from V and 0 from J, leaving 17 bases between them. Germline V lookup: CDR1 MNHEY, CDR2 SMNVEV (reference sequence). The CDR3 runs to 15 residues. The CDR3 region is CASVKHPGLSYEQYF. The CDR3 DNA sequence: TGTGCCAGCGTGAAACACCCGGGACTCTCCTACGAGCAGTACTTC.

The CDR3 sequence: CASSQPEGEKLFF. The CDR3, as DNA: TGTGCCAGCAGCCAGCCGGAGGGGGAAAAACTGTTTTTT. The chain has TRBV14 and TRBJ1-4; perhaps TRBD1 as D (5 bases). Trimming took 3 bases from V and 8 from J, leaving 10 bases between them. This CDR3 comprises 13 residues. Germline V gene sequence: CDR1 SGHDN, CDR2 FVKESK.

The chain links TRBV29-1 to TRBJ2-5, with TRBD1 as a possible D gene (5 bases). The V gene's germline CDR1 is SQVTM and CDR2 ANQGSEA. Trimming removed 3 bases at V and 2 bases at J, with 13 bases between. CDR3 length: 14 residues. This chain's CDR3 is CSVEVWGIQETQYF. CDR3 nucleotides: TGCAGCGTTGAGGTTTGGGGCATTCAAGAGACCCAGTACTTC.

The V call is TRBV6-4, the J call TRBJ1-1; the D gene is possibly TRBD1 (5 bases). This CDR3 has 14 residues. From germline, CDR1 is MRHNA and CDR2 SNTAGT. With 0 bases removed from V and 4 bases from J, the gap between germline ends came to 9 bases. The CDR3: CASSDSSRATEAFF. The CDR3, as DNA: TGTGCCAGCAGTGACTCCAGCAGGGCCACTGAAGCTTTCTTT.

The chain combines TRBV27 with TRBJ2-7; 13 nucleotides line up with TRBD2. Germline values: CDR1 MNHEY, CDR2 SMNVEV (reference sequence). V was clipped by 5 bases and J by 1 base; unmatched bases: 5. The CDR3 spans 16 residues. The CDR3 region is CASSRLAGGRSYEQYF. The CDR3 coding sequence is TGTGCCAGCAGTCGACTAGCGGGGGGCCGATCCTACGAGCAGTACTTC.